This entry describes one T cell receptor beta chain. Its antigen remains unidentified. No base quality values were provided; no much bigger clone lies one nucleotide off. Inclusive of the bounding cysteine and phenylalanine, the CDR3 is 14 residues long. CDR3 DNA is the only sequence kept; it has 42 bases, read in frame from the first base. CDR1 and CDR2 are read off the germline V gene as SGHTA and FQGTGA. V is cut by 5 bases and J by 8 bases, and the space between the germline ends is 15 bases. To synthesize cDNA, template-switch 5'RACE was performed with a primer carrying a 10-nucleotide random unique molecular identifier so that each TCR transcript was tagged. Every sequencing run covered 15-18 subjects and yielded more than 170 million TCR-beta sequences. Total RNA was extracted with the RNeasy kit. Using the KAPA Real-time Library Amplification kit, TCR-beta VDJ regions were amplified with primers for the TCR constant region and the 5'RACE anchor. Sample indexes and Illumina adaptors were added in a first PCR, after which library yield was increased in a second PCR. After purification with Ampure beads, the TCR product of roughly 650 bp was size-selected on a 2% E-gel SizeSelection system. Before pooling, library quality was checked on a Bioanalyzer, concentration was measured with Qubit, and libraries were quantified with the Kapa Library Quantification kit. An Illumina HiSeq 2500 sequenced the libraries paired-end 2 x 150 bp. To increase sequence diversity, about 25-31% phiX was spiked into each library pool. The original pipeline was this. The quality-filtered reads were processed with the UMI-based MiGEC pipeline, whose error correction step removed more than 75% of the raw TCR sequences. IMGT germline references were used for aligning VDJ genes, and each clonotype was defined as a unique CDR3 amino acid sequence together with its V-J genes. Clonal expansion, Shannon diversity, and CDR3 relatedness (CalcPairwiseDistances, ClusterSamples) were evaluated with VDJtools, and phylogenetic trees were built with CLCbio workbench. A clone was classed as expanded if it had 8 or more unique UMIs, a cutoff based on coefficient-of-variation modelling across technical triplicates. The public reads were quality trimmed at Q25 with fastp and then assembled into clones with MiXCR by TCRdb, keeping productive beta chains. CDR3 protein duplicates are merged, each entry listing the most common genes and DNA. For this entry, the V and J calls and clone size follow TCRdb and not the study's own pipeline. The sample contains tens of thousands of distinct CDR3 sequences, approximately 3.5% of them found a single time. The leading ten clones occupy under 6% of the sample.

The sample originates from a study of neurological immune-mediated disorders (dated by TCRdb to the late 2010s). About the study as a whole: Among the 35 or so multiple sclerosis patients, roughly 31 had relapsing-remitting MS and 3 had secondary progressive MS. The study compared peripheral blood TCR-beta repertoires of HTLV-I-associated myelopathy (HAM/TSP) patients, multiple sclerosis patients and healthy controls using UMI-based sequencing. The roughly 110 TCR-beta libraries covered PBMC samples along with longitudinal samples, technical triplicates, and paired sorted CD4+ and CD8+ T-cell subsets. The cohort included around 70 subjects: 14 with HAM/TSP, around 35 with multiple sclerosis, and roughly 20 healthy controls.

Overall results and qualifications from the work: No identical CDR3 amino acid sequences were found to be shared among expanded clones across subjects, suggesting that TCR-beta repertoires were private in all groups. The MS cluster showed no association with clinical or MRI features, and the authors stated that larger cohorts are needed. In phylogenetic analysis, the repertoires of 18 of 34 MS patients grouped into a cluster of related CDR3 sequences, which suggests a possible signature at the repertoire level. TCR clonal expansion was highest in HAM/TSP patients and lowest in MS patients, with MS patients falling below even healthy controls.

For unsorted PBMC libraries, 2 million PBMCs were used after storage in RNAlater at -80 degrees C until RNA extraction. Multiple sclerosis patients were enrolled in a US clinical protocol under which disease progression was evaluated by magnetic resonance imaging. Peripheral blood underwent Ficoll-Hypaque density gradient centrifugation to isolate PBMCs, which were then cryopreserved in liquid nitrogen. The V and J genes are TRBV7-3 and TRBJ2-2, with the D assignment possibly TRBD1 or TRBD2, given 5 matching bases for each. Sequenced input: PBMCs. The clonotype comes from a man between 40 and 49 years old with multiple sclerosis. The DNA is TGTGCCAGCAGCACCCCCAGAGGGGAGGGGGAGCTGTTTTTT. Translation gives CASSTPRGEGELFF.